This T cell receptor beta chain originates from a study of blood T cell repertoires in COVID-19. Study in general: COVID-19 samples from acute and convalescent phases originated in the United States, Italy and Spain. T cells, B-cell-depleted T cells, or PBMCs provided the cDNA or gDNA that served as material.

Only one count was recorded for this clone. Original methodology: Counts of nucleated cells, estimated from reference gene primer amplification, were obtained. Assay used: immunoSEQ multiplex PCR; TCRdb lists only in-frame clones, some missing. The D gene and trimming were derived from the DNA, and the V and J assignments and clone size from that table. The sample has about 54,000 clones, around nine tenths seen once; the top ten hold about 3.5%. Germline values: CDR1 SGHAT, CDR2 FQNNGV. This CDR3 is built from 13 residues. The junction had 6 bases not matched to a gene; V was cut back by 5 bases and J by 7 bases.

V and J are TRBV11-2 and TRBJ1-1; TRBD1 matches 8 bases. The specimen sequenced was peripheral blood. The receptor was isolated from a human donor in a cohort sampled during active COVID-19. The CDR3 spells CASSQDRVFEAFF. As DNA, the CDR3 is TGTGCCAGCAGCCAGGACAGGGTATTTGAAGCTTTCTTT.